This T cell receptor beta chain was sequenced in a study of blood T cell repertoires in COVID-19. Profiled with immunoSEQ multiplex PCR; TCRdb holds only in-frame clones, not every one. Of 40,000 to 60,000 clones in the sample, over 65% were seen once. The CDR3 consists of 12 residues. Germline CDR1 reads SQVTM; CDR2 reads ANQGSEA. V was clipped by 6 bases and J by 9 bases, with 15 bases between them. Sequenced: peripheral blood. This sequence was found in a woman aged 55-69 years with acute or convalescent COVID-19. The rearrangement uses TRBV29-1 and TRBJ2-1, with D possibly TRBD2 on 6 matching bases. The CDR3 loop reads CSVQTSQSEQFF. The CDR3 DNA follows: TGCAGCGTCCAGACTAGTCAGAGTGAGCAGTTCTTC.